The 10 T cell receptor beta chains in this list originate from one sample, sequenced in a study of metastatic and nonmetastatic thyroid tumors. Nobody among the patients had been given any treatment before thyroid surgery. TCRdb reassembled clones from the PCR reads with MiXCR. The sample consists of 13,000 or so clones, roughly 28% of them appearing once. Input material: blood. These receptors came from a female donor with papillary thyroid cancer or a benign thyroid nodule (not recorded which). Some clones in this sample may be carry-over from other donors' samples.

A few counts support this clone. The CDR3 region has the DNA TGTGCCAGCCCTACAGGGAGCTGCTACACCTTC. This encodes CASPTGSCYTF. The V gene is TRBV6-4, the J gene TRBJ1-2, with a weak D call TRBD1 (6 bases). Trimming took 8 bases from V and 9 from J, leaving 13 bases between them. The CDR3 sequence is 11 residues long. Germline loops: CDR1 MRHNA, CDR2 SNTAGT.

This sequence joins TRBV10-2 and TRBJ2-7; no reliable D call. CDR3 length: 13 residues. The V gene lost 2 bases and the J gene lost 1 base, with 6 bases spanning the gap. Looked up from germline, CDR1 is WSHSY and CDR2 is SAAADI. The CDR3 bases are TGCGCCAGCAGTGAGACTGATTCCTACGAGCAGTACTTC. It codes for CASSETDSYEQYF.

The gene calls are TRBV10-2 and TRBJ2-6; tentative D call: TRBD2 (6 bases). CDR3 length: 16 amino acids. Germline V gene data show CDR1 as WSHSY and CDR2 as SAAADI. Trimming stripped 4 bases from V and 2 bases from J, with 12 bases between. The CDR3 is CASSVTSQAGANVLTF. In nucleotides, the CDR3 is TGCGCCAGCAGTGTCACTAGCCAGGCTGGGGCCAACGTCCTGACTTTC.

The gene calls are TRBV7-2 and TRBJ1-3; tentatively, D is TRBD1 (6 bases). The CDR3 is made up of 14 amino acids. V was trimmed by 5 bases and J by 5 bases, leaving 13 bases between them. The V gene's germline CDR1 is SGHTA and CDR2 FQGNSA. This chain's CDR3 is CASSPNRVRNTIYF. The DNA for the CDR3 is TGTGCCAGCAGCCCGAACAGGGTTAGAAACACCATATATTTT.

This clone was seen repeatedly, ten times or more. This chain links TRBV6-1 with TRBJ1-4; 9 bases match TRBD1. Per germline, CDR1 MNHNS and CDR2 SASEGT. V lost 5 bases to trimming and J lost 7 bases; unmatched junction nucleotides: 5. The CDR3 consists of 14 residues. Written as DNA, the CDR3 is TGTGCCAGCAGTTCAACAGGGGGCGGTGAAAAACTGTTTTTT. Encoded protein: CASSSTGGGEKLFF.

J is TRBJ2-7 and V is TRBV20-1; no reliable D call. The CDR3 extends over 14 amino acids. The V end was cut by 3 bases, the J end by 5 bases, with 17 bases between. Germline loops: CDR1 DFQATT, CDR2 SNEGSKA (reference sequence). In nucleotides, the CDR3 is TGCAGTGCTAGGTCTCTGCGGCTAGAGAACGAGCAGTACTTC. It specifies CSARSLRLENEQYF.

This clone was seen only a few times. The CDR3 reads CSVGSDRVNTEAFF. Written as DNA, the CDR3 is TGCAGCGTTGGCTCCGACAGGGTGAACACTGAAGCTTTCTTT. V gene TRBV29-1 combines with J gene TRBJ1-1; 7 nucleotides line up with TRBD1. The CDR3 has 14 residues. Trimming at V came to 4 bases and at J to 0 bases, leaving 5 bases not matched to a gene. CDR1 SQVTM and CDR2 ANQGSEA come from the germline V gene.

This chain connects TRBV4-2 to TRBJ2-6, with D uncertain. The CDR3 has 16 amino acids. Per the germline V gene, CDR1 is LGHNA and CDR2 is YNFKEQ. V lost 0 bases and J 0 bases, leaving 6 bases between the germline ends. As DNA, the CDR3 is TGTGCCAGCAGCCAAGATTGGGACTCTGGGGCCAACGTCCTGACTTTC. This codes for CASSQDWDSGANVLTF.

This clone is medium-sized. The V gene is TRBV2, the J gene TRBJ1-6; maybe TRBD1 (6 bases). With 2 bases removed from V and 9 bases from J, the gap between germline ends came to 11 bases. Germline V gives CDR1 SNHLY, CDR2 FYNNEI. The CDR3 consists of 14 residues. DNA of the CDR3: TGTGCCAGCAGTGAACAGGGGTTGGTTTCACCCCTCCACTTT. Its protein product is CASSEQGLVSPLHF.

Remarks on this clone: Lacking the conserved final phenylalanine or tryptophan, this CDR3 likely reflects a read error. V and J are TRBV11-2 and TRBJ2-5; TRBD2 matches at 7 bases. CDR1 is SGHAT and CDR2 is FQNNGV in the germline V gene. The CDR3 is 16 residues long. With V trimmed by 5 bases and J by 5 bases, 14 bases remained unmatched. DNA of the CDR3: TGTGCCAGCAGCCCGCGTCGTGGTTTGGGGGGGGAGACCCAGTACTCC. The encoded protein is CASSPRRGLGGETQYS.